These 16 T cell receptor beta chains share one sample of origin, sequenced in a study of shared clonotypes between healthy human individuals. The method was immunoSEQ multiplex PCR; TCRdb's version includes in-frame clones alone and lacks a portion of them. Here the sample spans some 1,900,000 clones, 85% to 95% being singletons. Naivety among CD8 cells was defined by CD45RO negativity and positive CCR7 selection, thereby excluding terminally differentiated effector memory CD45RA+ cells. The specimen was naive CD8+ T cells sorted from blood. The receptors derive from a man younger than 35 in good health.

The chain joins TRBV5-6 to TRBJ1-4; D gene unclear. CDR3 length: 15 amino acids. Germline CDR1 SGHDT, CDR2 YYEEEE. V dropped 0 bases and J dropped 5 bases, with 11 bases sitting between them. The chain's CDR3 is CASSLAGRANEKLFF. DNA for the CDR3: TGTGCCAGCAGCTTGGCCGGACGGGCAAATGAAAAACTGTTTTTT.

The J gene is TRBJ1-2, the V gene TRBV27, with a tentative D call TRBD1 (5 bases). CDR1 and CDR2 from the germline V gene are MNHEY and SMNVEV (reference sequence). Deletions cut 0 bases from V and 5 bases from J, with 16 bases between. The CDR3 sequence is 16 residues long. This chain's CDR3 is CASSLSRSEDKYGYTF. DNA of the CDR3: TGTGCCAGCAGTTTATCGCGGTCCGAGGACAAGTATGGCTACACCTTC.

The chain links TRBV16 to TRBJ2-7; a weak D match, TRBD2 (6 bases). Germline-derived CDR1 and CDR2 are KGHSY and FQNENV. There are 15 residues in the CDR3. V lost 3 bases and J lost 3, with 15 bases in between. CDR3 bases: TGTGCCAGCAGCCACTCACTAGCTTTCAGCTACGAGCAGTACTTC. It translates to CASSHSLAFSYEQYF.

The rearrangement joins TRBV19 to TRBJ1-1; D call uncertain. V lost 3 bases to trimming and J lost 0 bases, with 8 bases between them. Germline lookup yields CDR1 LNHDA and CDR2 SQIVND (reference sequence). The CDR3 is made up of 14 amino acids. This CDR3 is CASSIIGVNTEAFF. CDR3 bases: TGTGCCAGTAGTATCATCGGAGTGAACACTGAAGCTTTCTTT.

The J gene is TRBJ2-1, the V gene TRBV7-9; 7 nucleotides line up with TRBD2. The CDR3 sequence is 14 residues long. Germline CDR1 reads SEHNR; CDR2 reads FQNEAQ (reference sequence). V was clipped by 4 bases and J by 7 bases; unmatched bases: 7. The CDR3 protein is CASSSRDYPNEQFF. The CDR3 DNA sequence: TGTGCCAGCAGCTCCCGGGACTATCCGAATGAGCAGTTCTTC.

The CDR3 here is CSVLTSGGTDTQYF. The CDR3 DNA is TGCAGCGTACTGACTAGCGGGGGCACAGATACGCAGTATTTT. This chain links TRBV29-1 with TRBJ2-3; 11 nucleotides line up with TRBD2. This CDR3 region has 14 residues. After removal of 6 bases from V and 1 base from J, the junction contained 3 bases not matched to a gene. Per germline, CDR1 SQVTM and CDR2 ANQGSEA.

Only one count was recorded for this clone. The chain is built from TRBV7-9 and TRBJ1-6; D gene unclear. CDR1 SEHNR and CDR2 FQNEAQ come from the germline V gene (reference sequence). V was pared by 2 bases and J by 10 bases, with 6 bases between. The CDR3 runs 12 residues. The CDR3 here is CASSLFGSPLHF. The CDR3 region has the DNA TGTGCCAGCAGCTTATTCGGATCACCCCTCCACTTT.

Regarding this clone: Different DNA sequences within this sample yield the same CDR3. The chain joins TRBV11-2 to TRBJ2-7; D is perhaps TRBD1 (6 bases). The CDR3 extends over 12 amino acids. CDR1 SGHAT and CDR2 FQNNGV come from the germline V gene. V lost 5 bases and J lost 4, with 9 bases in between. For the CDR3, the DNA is TGTGCCAGCAGCGCGGACAGTTACGAGCAGTACTTC. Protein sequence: CASSADSYEQYF.

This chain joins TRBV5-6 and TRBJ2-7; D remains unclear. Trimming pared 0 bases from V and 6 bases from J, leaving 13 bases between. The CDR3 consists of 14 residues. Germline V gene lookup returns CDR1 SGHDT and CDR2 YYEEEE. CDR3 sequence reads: CASSLGEGWIEQYF. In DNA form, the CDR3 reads TGTGCCAGCAGCTTGGGTGAAGGGTGGATCGAGCAGTACTTC.

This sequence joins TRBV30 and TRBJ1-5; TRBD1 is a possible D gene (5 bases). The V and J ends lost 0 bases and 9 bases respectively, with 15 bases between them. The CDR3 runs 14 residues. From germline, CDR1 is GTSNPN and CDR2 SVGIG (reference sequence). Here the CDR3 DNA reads TGTGCCTGGAGTGTAGAAGGGGATGGGGGGCCCCAGCATTTT. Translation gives CAWSVEGDGGPQHF.

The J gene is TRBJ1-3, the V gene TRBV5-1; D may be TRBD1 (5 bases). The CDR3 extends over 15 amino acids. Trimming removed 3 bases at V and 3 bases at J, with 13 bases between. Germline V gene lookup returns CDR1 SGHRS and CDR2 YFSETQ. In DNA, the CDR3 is TGCGCCAGCAGCTCGGACGGAGGACATGGAAACACCATATATTTT. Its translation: CASSSDGGHGNTIYF.

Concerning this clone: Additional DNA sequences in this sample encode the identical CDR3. The CDR3 coding sequence is TGTGCCAGCAGCGTAGGAACTAGCGGGAGTTACGAGCAGTACTTC. This translates into CASSVGTSGSYEQYF. The chain carries TRBV9 and TRBJ2-7, with 11 bases matching TRBD2. V lost 0 bases and J lost 4; bases outside the gene matches: 3. Germline V gene lookup returns CDR1 SGDLS and CDR2 YYNGEE. The CDR3 consists of 15 residues. The entire variable domain, with the rest obtained from reference TRBV9 and TRBJ2-7, is as follows: DSGVTQTPKHLITATGQRVTLRCSPRSGDLSVYWYQQSLDQGLQFLIQYYNGEERAKGNILERFSAQQFPDLHSELNLSSLELGDSALYFCASSVGTSGSYEQYFGPGTRLTVT.

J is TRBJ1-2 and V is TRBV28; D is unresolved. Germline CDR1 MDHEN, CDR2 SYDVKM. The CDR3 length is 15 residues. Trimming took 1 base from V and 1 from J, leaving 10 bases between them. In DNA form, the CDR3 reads TGTGCCAGCAGTTTATCATTGGGAATTAACTATGGCTACACCTTC. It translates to CASSLSLGINYGYTF.

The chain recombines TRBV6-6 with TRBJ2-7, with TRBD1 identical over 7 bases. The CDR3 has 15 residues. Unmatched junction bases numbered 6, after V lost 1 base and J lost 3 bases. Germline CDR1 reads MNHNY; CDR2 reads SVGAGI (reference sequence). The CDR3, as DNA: TGTGCCAGCAGTTACTTTAACAGGGGCGGCTACGAGCAGTACTTC. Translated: CASSYFNRGGYEQYF.

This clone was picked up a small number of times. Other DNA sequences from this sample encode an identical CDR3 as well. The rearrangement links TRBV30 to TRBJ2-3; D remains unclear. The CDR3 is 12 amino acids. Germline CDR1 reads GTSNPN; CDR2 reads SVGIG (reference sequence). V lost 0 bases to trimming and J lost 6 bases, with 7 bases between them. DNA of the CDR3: TGTGCCTGGAGTGTACTTGGGGATACGCAGTATTTT. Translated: CAWSVLGDTQYF.

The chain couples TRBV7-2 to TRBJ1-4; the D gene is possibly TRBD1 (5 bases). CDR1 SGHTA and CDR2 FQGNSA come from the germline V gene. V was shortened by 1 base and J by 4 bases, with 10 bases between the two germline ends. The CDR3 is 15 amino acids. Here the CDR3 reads CASSLDDSYNEKLFF. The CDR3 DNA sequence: TGTGCCAGCAGCTTAGACGACAGTTATAATGAAAAACTGTTTTTT.